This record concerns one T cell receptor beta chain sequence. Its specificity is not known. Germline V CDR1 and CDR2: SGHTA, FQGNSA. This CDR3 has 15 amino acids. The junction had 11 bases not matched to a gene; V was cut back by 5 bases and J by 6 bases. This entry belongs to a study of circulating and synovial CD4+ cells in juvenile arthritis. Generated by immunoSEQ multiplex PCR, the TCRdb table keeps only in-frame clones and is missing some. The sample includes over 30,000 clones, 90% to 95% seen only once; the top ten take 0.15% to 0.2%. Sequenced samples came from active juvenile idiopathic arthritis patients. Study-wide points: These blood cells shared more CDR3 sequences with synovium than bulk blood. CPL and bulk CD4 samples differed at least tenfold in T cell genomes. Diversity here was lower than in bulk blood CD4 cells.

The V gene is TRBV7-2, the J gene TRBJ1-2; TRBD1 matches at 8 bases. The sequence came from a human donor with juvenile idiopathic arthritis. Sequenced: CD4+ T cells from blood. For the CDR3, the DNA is TGTGCCAGCAGCCCCGCCGGGACAGGTGCTAATGGCTACACCTTC. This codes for CASSPAGTGANGYTF.